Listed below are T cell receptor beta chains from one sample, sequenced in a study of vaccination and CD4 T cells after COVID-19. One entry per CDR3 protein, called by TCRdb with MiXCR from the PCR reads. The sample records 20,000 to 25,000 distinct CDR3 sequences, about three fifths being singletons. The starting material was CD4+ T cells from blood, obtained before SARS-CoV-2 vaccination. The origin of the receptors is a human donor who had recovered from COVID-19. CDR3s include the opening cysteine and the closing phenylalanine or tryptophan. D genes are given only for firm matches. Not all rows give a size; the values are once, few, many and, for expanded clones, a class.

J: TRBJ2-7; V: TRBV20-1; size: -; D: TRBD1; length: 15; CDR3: CSAEGDRASFYEQYF; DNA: TGCAGTGCGGAAGGCGACAGGGCCTCTTTCTACGAGCAGTACTTC
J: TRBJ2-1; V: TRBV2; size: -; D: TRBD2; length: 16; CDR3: CASSTVSGMFYNEQFF; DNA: TGTGCCAGCAGCACTGTTAGCGGGATGTTTTACAATGAGCAGTTCTTC
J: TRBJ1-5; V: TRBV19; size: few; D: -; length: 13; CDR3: CASRQRSNQPQHF; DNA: TGTGCCAGTCGGCAGAGGAGCAATCAGCCCCAGCATTTT
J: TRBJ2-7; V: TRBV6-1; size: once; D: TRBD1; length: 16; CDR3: CASSVFKTGGSYEQYF; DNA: TGTGCCAGCAGTGTGTTTAAGACAGGGGGCTCCTACGAGCAGTACTTC
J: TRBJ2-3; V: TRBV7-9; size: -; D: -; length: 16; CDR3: CASSSWWGRGTDTQYF; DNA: TGTGCCAGCAGCTCTTGGTGGGGGAGAGGCACAGATACGCAGTATTTT
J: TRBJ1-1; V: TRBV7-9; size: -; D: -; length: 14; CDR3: CASSRGGQGTEAFF; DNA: TGTGCCAGCAGCCGGGGCGGGCAGGGCACTGAAGCTTTCTTT
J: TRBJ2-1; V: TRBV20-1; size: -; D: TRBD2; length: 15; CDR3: CSAPTPLAADNEQFF; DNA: TGCAGTGCCCCTACGCCACTAGCGGCCGACAATGAGCAGTTCTTC
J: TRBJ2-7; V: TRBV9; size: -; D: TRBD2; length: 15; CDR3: CASSPLAGYSYEQYF; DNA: TGTGCCAGCAGCCCGTTAGCGGGGTACTCCTACGAGCAGTACTTC
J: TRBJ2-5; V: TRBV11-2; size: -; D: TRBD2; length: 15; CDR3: CASSVTGLPQETQYF; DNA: TGTGCCAGCAGCGTCACGGGACTACCCCAAGAGACCCAGTACTTC
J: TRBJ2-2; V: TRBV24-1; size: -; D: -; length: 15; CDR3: CATSDPNVVTGELFF; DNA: TGTGCCACCAGTGATCCAAACGTCGTCACCGGGGAGCTGTTTTTT
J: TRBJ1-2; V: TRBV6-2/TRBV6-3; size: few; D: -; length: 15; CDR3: CASSAPGKGLNGYTF; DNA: TGTGCCAGCAGTGCGCCGGGGAAAGGGTTGAATGGCTACACCTTC
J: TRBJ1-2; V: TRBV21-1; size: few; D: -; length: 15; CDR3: CASSTGRQVNYGYTF; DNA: TGTGCCAGCAGCACGGGGCGGCAGGTAAACTATGGCTACACCTTC
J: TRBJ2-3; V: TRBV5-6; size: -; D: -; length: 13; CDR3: CASSLEGLDTQYF; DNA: TGTGCCAGCAGCTTGGAGGGATTGGATACGCAGTATTTT
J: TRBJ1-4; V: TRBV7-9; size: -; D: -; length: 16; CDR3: CASSYVTPTLSEKLFF; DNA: TGTGCCAGCAGCTACGTTACGCCAACCTTGTCTGAAAAACTGTTTTTT
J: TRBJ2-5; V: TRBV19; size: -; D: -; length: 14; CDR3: CASSIGRGGETQYF; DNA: TGTGCCAGTAGTATCGGCCGTGGTGGCGAGACCCAGTACTTC
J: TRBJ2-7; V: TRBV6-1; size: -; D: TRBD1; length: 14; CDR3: CASSQGTVSYEQYF; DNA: TGTGCCAGCAGTCAAGGGACAGTTTCCTACGAGCAGTACTTC
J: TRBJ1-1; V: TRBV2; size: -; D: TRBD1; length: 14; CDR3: CASIYLTGGTEAFF; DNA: TGTGCCAGCATTTACCTAACAGGGGGCACTGAAGCTTTCTTT
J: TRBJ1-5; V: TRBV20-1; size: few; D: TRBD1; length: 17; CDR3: CSARRGSGTGANQPQHF; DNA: TGCAGTGCTAGGCGGGGGAGTGGGACAGGGGCAAATCAGCCCCAGCATTTT
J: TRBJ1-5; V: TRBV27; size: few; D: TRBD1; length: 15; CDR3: CASSLRGQFNQPQHF; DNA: TGTGCCAGCAGTTTAAGGGGACAGTTCAATCAGCCCCAGCATTTT
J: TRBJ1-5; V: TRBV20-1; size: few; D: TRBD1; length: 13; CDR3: CSVPDRVNQPQHF; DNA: TGCAGTGTTCCGGACAGGGTCAATCAGCCCCAGCATTTT
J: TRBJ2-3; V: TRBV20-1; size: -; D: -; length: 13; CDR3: CSARGNGGNTQYF; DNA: TGCAGTGCTAGAGGTAACGGGGGCAATACGCAGTATTTT
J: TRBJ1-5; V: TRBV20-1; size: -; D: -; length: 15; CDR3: CSASSLRDSNQPQHF; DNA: TGCAGTGCTAGCTCGTTGCGAGATAGCAATCAGCCCCAGCATTTT
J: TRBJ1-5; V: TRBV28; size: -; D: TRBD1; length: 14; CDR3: CASRILRDRPPQHF; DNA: TGTGCCAGCAGAATTCTCAGGGACAGACCGCCCCAGCATTTT
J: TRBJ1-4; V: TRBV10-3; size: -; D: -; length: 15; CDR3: CAISDPGVGDEKLFF; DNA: TGTGCCATCAGTGACCCGGGGGTCGGGGATGAAAAACTGTTTTTT
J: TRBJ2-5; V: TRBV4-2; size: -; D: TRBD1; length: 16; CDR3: CASSQEGTGGKETQYF; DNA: TGTGCCAGCAGCCAAGAAGGGACAGGGGGCAAGGAGACCCAATACTTC
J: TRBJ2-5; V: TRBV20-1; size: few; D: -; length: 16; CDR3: CSARDPTGAPEETQYF; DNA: TGCAGTGCTAGAGATCCTACAGGAGCCCCCGAAGAGACCCAGTACTTC
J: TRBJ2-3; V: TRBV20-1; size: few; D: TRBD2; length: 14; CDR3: CSARLAGDTDTQYF; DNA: TGCAGTGCGCGGCTAGCGGGGGACACAGATACGCAGTATTTT
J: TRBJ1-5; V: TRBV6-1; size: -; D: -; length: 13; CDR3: CASKEYSNQPQHF; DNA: TGTGCCAGCAAGGAATATAGCAATCAGCCCCAGCATTTT
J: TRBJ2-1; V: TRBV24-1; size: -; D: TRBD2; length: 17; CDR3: CATSDRGTSGRLVEQFF; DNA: TGTGCCACCAGTGACCGAGGGACTAGCGGGAGGTTAGTAGAGCAGTTCTTC
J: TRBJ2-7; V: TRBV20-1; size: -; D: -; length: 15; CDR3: CSASLTGREPYEQYF; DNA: TGCAGTGCTAGTCTCACGGGACGGGAACCCTACGAGCAGTACTTC
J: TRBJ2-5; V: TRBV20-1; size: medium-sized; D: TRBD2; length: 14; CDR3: CSAPQRDKGETQYF; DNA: TGCAGTGCCCCCCAGCGGGATAAAGGAGAGACCCAGTACTTC
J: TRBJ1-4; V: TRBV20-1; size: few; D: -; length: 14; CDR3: CSARDLVGTEKLFF; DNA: TGCAGTGCTAGAGATCTAGTTGGAACGGAAAAACTGTTTTTT
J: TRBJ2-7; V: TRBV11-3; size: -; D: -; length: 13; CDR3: CASSLDPTSEQYF; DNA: TGTGCCAGCAGCTTAGATCCCACTAGCGAGCAGTACTTC
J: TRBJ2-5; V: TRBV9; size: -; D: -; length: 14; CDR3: CASSGLGRQETQYF; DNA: TGTGCCAGCAGCGGCTTGGGGAGGCAAGAGACCCAGTACTTC
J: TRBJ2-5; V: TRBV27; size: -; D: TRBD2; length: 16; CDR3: CASSPRLAGVGETQYF; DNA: TGTGCCAGCAGTCCGCGACTAGCGGGAGTGGGAGAGACCCAGTACTTC
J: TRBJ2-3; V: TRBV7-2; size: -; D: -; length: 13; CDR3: CASSILTGDTQYF; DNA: TGTGCCAGCAGCATTCTGACGGGGGATACGCAGTATTTT
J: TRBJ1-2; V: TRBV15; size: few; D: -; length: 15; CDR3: CATSPGRGARSGYTF; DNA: TGTGCCACCAGCCCAGGGAGGGGGGCGCGTTCCGGCTACACCTTC
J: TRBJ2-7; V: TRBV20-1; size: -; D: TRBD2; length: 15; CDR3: CSARGQAGGKNEQYF; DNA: TGCAGTGCTAGAGGTCAGGCGGGAGGCAAAAACGAGCAGTACTTC
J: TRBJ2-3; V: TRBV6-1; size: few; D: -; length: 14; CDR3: CASSLGERSDTQYF; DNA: TGTGCCAGCAGCCTTGGGGAGAGATCAGATACGCAGTATTTT
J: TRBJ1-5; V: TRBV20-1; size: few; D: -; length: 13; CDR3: CSARANSNQPQHF; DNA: TGCAGTGCTAGGGCGAATAGCAATCAGCCCCAGCATTTT
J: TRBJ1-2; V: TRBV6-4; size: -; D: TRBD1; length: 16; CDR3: CASRPPGGTGGYGYTF; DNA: TGTGCCAGCAGGCCTCCCGGCGGGACAGGGGGCTATGGCTACACCTTC
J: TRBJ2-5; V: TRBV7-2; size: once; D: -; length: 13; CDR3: CASSFEGTGTQYF; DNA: TGTGCCAGCAGCTTTGAGGGGACGGGGACCCAGTACTTC
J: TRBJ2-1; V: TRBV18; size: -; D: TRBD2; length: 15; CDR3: CASSPSSGSYNEQFF; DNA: TGTGCCAGCTCACCCTCTAGCGGATCCTACAATGAGCAGTTCTTC
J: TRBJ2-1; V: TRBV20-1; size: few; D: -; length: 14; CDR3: CSAMEPLLHNEQFF; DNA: TGCAGTGCTATGGAGCCCCTTCTCCACAATGAGCAGTTCTTC
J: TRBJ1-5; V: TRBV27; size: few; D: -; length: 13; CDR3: CASSRGRDQPQHF; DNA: TGTGCCAGCAGTCGGGGACGGGATCAGCCCCAGCATTTT
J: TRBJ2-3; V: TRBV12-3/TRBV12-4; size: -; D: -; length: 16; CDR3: CASSPGDLPLPDTQYF; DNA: TGTGCCAGCAGTCCAGGGGATCTACCCCTCCCAGATACGCAGTATTTT
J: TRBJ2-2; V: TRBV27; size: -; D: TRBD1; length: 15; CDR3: CASSPGQGITGELFF; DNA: TGTGCCAGCAGTCCGGGACAGGGGATCACCGGGGAGCTGTTTTTT
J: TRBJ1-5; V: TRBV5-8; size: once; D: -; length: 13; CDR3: CASSQESDQPQHF; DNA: TGTGCCAGCAGCCAAGAGTCAGATCAGCCCCAGCATTTT